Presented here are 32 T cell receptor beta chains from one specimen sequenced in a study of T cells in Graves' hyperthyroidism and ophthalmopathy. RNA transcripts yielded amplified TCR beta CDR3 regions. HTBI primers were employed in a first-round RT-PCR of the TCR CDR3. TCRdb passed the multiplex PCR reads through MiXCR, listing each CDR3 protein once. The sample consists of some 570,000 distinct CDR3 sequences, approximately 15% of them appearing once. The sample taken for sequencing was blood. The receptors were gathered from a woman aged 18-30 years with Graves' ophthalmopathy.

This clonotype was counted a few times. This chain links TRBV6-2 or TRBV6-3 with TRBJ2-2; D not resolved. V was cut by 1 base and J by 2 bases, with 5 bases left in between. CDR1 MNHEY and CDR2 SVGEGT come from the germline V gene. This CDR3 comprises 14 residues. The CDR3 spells CASSYFSNTGELFF. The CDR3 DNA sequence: TGTGCCAGCAGTTACTTCTCTAACACCGGGGAGCTGTTTTTT.

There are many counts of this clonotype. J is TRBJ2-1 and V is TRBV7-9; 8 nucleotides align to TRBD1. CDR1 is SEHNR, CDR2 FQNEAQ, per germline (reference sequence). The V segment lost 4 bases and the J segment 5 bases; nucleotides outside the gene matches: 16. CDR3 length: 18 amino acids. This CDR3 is CASSSPEQGVGGDNEQFF. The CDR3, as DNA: TGTGCCAGCAGCTCACCCGAACAGGGGGTCGGGGGTGACAATGAGCAGTTCTTC.

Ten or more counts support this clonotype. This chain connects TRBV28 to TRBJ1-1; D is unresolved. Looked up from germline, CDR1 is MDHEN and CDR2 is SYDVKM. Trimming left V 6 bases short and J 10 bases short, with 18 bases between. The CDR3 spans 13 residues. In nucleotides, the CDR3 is TGTGCCAGCAGCCCGCCTTTTACCCGGCGAGCTTTCTTT. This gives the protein CASSPPFTRRAFF.

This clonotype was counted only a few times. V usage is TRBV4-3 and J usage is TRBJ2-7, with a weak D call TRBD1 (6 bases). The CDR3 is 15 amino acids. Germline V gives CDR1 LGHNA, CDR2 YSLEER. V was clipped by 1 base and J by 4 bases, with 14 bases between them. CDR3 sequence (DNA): TGCGCCAGCAGCCAAGGCACAGGGTCTTGGTACGAGCAGTACTTC. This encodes CASSQGTGSWYEQYF.

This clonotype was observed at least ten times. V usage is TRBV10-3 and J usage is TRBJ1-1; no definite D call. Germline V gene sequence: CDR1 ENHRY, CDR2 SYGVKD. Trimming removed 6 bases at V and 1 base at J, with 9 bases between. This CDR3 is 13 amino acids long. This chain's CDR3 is CAIRRTGNTEAFF. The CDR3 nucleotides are TGTGCCATCAGGAGGACTGGGAACACTGAAGCTTTCTTT.

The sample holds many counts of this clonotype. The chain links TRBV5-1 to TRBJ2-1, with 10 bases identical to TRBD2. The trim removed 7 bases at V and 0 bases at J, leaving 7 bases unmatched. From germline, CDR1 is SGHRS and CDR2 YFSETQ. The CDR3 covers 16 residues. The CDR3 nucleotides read TGCGCCAGCTCATTAGCGGGAGGCCGCTCCTACAATGAGCAGTTCTTC. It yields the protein CASSLAGGRSYNEQFF.

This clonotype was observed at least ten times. CDR3 loop: CASSLGPGGSDTQYF. Here the CDR3 DNA reads TGTGCCAGCAGCCTAGGACCAGGGGGTTCGGATACGCAGTATTTT. This chain joins TRBV28 and TRBJ2-3; 7 bases are a match to TRBD1. V gave up 6 bases and J gave up 6 bases; unmatched junction bases: 12. The germline V gene has CDR1 MDHEN and CDR2 SYDVKM. The CDR3 runs to 15 residues.

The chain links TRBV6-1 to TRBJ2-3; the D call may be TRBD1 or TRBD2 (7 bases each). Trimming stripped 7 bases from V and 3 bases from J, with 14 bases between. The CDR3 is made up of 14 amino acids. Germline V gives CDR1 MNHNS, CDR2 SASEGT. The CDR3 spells CASKNRGGTDTQYF. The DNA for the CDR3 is TGTGCCAGCAAGAACAGGGGAGGGACAGATACGCAGTATTTT.

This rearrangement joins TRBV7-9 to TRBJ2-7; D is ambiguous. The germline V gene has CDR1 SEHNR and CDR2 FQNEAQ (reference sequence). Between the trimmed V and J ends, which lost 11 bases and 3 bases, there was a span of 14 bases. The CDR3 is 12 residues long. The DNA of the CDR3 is TGTGCCTCTAACGGGCACGGCTACGAGCAGTACTTC. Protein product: CASNGHGYEQYF. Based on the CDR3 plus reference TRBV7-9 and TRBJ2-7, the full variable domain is DTGVSQNPRHKITKRGQNVTFRCDPISEHNRLYWYRQTLGQGPEFLTYFQNEAQLEKSRLLSDRFSAERPKGSFSTLEIQRTEQGDSAMYLCASNGHGYEQYFGPGTRLTVT.

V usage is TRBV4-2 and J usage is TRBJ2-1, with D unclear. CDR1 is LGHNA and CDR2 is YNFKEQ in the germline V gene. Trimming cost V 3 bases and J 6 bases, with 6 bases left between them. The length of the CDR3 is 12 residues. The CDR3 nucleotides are TGTGCCAGCAGCCAGTGGTTCAATGAGCAGTTCTTC. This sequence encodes CASSQWFNEQFF.

CDR3 region: CASRRLGSADTQYF. CDR3 nucleotide sequence: TGTGCCAGCAGAAGACTAGGCAGCGCAGATACGCAGTATTTT. The chain is built from TRBV28 and TRBJ2-3, with a weak D call TRBD2 (6 bases). Germline CDR1 and CDR2: MDHEN and SYDVKM. Trimming left V 6 bases short and J 4 bases short, with 14 bases between. The CDR3 totals 14 residues. Variable domain in full (rest from reference TRBV28 and TRBJ2-3): DVKVTQSSRYLVKRTGEKVFLECVQDMDHENMFWYRQDPGLGLRLIYFSYDVKMKEKGDIPEGYSVSREKKERFSLILESASTNQTSMYLCASRRLGSADTQYFGPGTRLTVL.

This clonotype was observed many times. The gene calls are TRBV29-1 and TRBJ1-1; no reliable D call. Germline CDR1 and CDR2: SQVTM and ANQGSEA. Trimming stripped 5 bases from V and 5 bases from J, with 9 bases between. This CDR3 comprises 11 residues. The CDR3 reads CSVTTGTEAFF. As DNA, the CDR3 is TGCAGCGTTACGACTGGAACTGAAGCTTTCTTT.

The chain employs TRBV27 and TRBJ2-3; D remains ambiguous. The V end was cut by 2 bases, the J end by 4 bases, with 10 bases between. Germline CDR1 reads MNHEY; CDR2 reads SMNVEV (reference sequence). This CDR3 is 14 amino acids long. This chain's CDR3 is CASSLRILADTQYF. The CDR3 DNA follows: TGTGCCAGCAGTTTAAGGATCCTCGCAGATACGCAGTATTTT.

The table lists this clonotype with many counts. DNA of the CDR3: TGCAGTGCTCCCAGACAGCTTTCCCTTTGGGGCTACACCTTC. As protein: CSAPRQLSLWGYTF. This chain joins TRBV20-1 and TRBJ1-2; tentative D call: TRBD1 (5 bases). With 5 bases removed from V and 8 bases from J, the gap between germline ends came to 21 bases. Germline CDR1 is DFQATT and CDR2 is SNEGSKA (reference sequence). The CDR3 consists of 14 residues.

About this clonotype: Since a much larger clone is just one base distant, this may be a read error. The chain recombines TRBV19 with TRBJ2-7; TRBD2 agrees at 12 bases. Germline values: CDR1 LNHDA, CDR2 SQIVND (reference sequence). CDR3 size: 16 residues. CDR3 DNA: TGTGCCAGTAGTATCCTCGGACTAGCGGGGATCTACGTGCAGTACTTC. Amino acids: CASSILGLAGIYVQYF.

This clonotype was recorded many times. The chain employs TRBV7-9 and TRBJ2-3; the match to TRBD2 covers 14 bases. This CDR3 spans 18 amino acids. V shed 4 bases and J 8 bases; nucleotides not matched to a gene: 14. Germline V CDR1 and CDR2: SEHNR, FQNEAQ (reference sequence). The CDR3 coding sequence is TGTGCCAGCAGCTCACATAAGGGGACTAGCGGGAGTGTGGTTACGCAGTATTTT. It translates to CASSSHKGTSGSVVTQYF. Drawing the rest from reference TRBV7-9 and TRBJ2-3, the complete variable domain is DTGVSQNPRHKITKRGQNVTFRCDPISEHNRLYWYRQTLGQGPEFLTYFQNEAQLEKSRLLSDRFSAERPKGSFSTLEIQRTEQGDSAMYLCASSSHKGTSGSVVTQYFGPGTRLTVL.

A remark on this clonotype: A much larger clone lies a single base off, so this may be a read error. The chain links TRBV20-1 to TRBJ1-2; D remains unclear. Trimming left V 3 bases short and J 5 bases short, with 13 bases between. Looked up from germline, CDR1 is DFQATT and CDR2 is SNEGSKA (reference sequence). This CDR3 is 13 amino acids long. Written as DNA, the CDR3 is TGCAGTGCTAGGGGCGGCAGAGTTTATGGCTACACCTTC. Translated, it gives CSARGGRVYGYTF.

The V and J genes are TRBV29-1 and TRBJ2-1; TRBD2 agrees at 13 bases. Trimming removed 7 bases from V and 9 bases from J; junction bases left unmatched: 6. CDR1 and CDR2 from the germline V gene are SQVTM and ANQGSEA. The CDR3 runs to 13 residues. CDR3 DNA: TGCAGCGCCAGACTAGCGGGAGGATTTGAGCAGTTCTTC. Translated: CSARLAGGFEQFF.

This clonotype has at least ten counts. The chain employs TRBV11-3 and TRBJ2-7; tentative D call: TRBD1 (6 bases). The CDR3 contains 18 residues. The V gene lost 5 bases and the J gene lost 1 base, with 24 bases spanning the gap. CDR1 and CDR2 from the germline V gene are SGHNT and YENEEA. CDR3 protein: CASSGGLARTEKSYEQYF. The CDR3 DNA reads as TGTGCCAGCAGCGGGGGTTTGGCCCGGACAGAAAAATCCTACGAGCAGTACTTC.

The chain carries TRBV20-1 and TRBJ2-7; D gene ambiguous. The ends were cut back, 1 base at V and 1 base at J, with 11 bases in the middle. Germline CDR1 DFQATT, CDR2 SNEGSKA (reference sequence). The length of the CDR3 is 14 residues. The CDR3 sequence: CSARASTGSYEQYF. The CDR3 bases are TGCAGTGCTAGAGCATCAACCGGGTCCTACGAGCAGTACTTC.

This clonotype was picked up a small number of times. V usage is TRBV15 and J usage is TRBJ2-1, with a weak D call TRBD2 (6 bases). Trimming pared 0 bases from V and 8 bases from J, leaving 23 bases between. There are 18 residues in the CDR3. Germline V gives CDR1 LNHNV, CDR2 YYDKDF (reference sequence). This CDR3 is CATSRDLRQRAETDEQFF. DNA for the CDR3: TGTGCCACCAGCAGAGATCTCAGGCAGCGGGCTGAAACCGATGAGCAGTTCTTC.

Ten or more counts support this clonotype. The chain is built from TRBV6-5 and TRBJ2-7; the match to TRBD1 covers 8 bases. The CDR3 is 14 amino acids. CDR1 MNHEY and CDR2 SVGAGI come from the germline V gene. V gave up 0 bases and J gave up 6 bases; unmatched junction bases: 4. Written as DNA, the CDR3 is TGTGCCAGCAGTTACTCTCCGACAGGGGCCGAGCAGTACTTC. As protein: CASSYSPTGAEQYF.

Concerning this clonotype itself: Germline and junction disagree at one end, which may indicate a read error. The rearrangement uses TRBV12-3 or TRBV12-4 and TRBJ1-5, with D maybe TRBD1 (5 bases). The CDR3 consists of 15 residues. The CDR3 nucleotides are TGTGCCAGCAGTCCTACTCAGGGTAGCAATCGGCCCCAGCATTTT. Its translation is CASSPTQGSNRPQHF.

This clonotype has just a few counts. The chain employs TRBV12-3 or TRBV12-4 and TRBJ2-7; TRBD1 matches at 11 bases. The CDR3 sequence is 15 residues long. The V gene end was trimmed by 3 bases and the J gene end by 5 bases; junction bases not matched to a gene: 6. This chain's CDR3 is CASSFGGQGVHEQYF. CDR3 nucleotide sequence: TGTGCCAGCAGTTTCGGGGGACAGGGGGTCCACGAGCAGTACTTC.

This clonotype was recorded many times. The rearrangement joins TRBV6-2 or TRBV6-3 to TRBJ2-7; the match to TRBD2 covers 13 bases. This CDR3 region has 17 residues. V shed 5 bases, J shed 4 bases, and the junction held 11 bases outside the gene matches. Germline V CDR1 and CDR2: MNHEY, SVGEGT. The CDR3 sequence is CASSRLAGGNGNYEQYF. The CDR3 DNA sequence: TGTGCCAGCAGTAGACTAGCGGGAGGAAATGGAAATTACGAGCAGTACTTC.

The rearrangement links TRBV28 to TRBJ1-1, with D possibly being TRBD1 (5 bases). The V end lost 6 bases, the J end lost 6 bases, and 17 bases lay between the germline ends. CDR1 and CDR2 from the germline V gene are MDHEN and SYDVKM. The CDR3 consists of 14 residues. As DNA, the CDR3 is TGTGCCAGCAGCTTCACGACAGAGGCGTCTGAAGCTTTCTTT. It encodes CASSFTTEASEAFF.

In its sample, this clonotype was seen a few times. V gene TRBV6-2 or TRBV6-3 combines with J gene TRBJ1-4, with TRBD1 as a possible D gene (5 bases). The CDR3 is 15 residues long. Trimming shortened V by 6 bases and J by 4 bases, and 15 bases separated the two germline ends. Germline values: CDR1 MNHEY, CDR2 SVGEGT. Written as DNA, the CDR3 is TGTGCCAGCAGCCTCGGTACAGGTCTTAATGAAAAACTGTTTTTT. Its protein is CASSLGTGLNEKLFF.

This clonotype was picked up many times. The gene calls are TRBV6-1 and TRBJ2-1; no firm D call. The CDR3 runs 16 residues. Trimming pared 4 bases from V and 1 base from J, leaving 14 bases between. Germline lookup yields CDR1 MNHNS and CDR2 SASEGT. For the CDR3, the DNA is TGTGCCAGCAGTGTCGTGACGGGTCCGTCCTACAATGAGCAGTTCTTC. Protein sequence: CASSVVTGPSYNEQFF.

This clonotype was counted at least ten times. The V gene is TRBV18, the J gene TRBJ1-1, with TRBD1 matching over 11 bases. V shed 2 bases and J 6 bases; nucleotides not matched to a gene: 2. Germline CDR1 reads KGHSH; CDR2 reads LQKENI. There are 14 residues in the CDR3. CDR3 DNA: TGTGCCAGCTCACCAACGGGACAGGGGGCTGAAGCTTTCTTT. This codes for CASSPTGQGAEAFF.

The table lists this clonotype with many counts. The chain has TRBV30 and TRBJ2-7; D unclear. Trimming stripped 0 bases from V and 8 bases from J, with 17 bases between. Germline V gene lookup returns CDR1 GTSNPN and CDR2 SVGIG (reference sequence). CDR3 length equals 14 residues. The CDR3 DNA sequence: TGTGCCTGGAGTGTAACGGCGTATAAAGGGAAGCAGTACTTC. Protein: CAWSVTAYKGKQYF.

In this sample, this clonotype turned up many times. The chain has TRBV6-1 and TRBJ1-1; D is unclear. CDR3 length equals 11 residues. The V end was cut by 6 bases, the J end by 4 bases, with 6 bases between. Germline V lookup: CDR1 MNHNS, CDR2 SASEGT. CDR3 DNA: TGTGCCAGCAGGGATGGCACTGAAGCTTTCTTT. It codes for CASRDGTEAFF.

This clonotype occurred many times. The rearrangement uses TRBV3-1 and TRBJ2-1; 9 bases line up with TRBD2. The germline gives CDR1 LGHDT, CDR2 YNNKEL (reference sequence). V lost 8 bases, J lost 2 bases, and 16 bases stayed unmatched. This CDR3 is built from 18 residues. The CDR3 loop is CASPGGGEFLWTYNEQFF. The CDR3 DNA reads TGTGCCAGCCCGGGCGGGGGGGAGTTTTTGTGGACCTACAATGAGCAGTTCTTC.